Below, 10 T cell receptor beta chains from the same sample are listed, as sequenced in a study of post-analysis software for immune sequencing data. Study-wide points: Comparison of patients with controls showed 4 to 6 TRBV segments more frequent in patients, TRBV5-6, TRBV5-1 and TRBV20-1 among them.

No antigen has been assigned to these receptors. Unique molecular identifiers tagged the TCR beta cDNA libraries. TCRdb ran MiXCR on the PCR reads and lists one entry per CDR3 protein. This sample has hundreds of thousands of distinct CDR3 sequences, with 25% to 30% found just once. Sequenced input: blood. These receptors were taken from a girl aged 5-17 years with multiple sclerosis.

The chain is built from TRBV2 and TRBJ1-5; 8 bases fit TRBD1. J gave up 7 bases and V 4 bases, and 15 bases lay outside the gene matches. The CDR3 is 17 amino acids. Germline lookup yields CDR1 SNHLY and CDR2 FYNNEI. The CDR3 protein is CASSGGAGGRRGQPQHF. For the CDR3, the DNA is TGTGCCAGCAGTGGGGGGGCAGGGGGCCGAAGGGGGCAGCCCCAGCATTTT.

The gene calls are TRBV12-3 or TRBV12-4 and TRBJ1-6, with 7 bases identical to TRBD1. The CDR3 is 16 residues long. V was clipped by 8 bases and J by 0 bases; unmatched bases: 7. The CDR3 protein is CASARDRASYNSPLHF. The CDR3 nucleotides are TGTGCCAGCGCCCGGGACAGAGCCTCCTATAATTCACCCCTCCACTTT.

This clonotype was found once. The CDR3 loop reads CSPIPGTQETQYF. The CDR3 region has the DNA TGCAGCCCAATCCCGGGGACCCAAGAGACCCAGTACTTC. The chain carries TRBV29-1 and TRBJ2-5; D might be TRBD1 or TRBD2, each matching 5 bases. The CDR3 consists of 13 residues. Trimming removed 8 bases from V and 1 base from J, with 14 bases in between. Per the germline V gene, CDR1 is SQVTM and CDR2 is ANQGSEA.

The chain links TRBV11-1 to TRBJ2-4; unclear D gene. The CDR3 sequence is 13 residues long. V was shortened by 4 bases and J by 9 bases, with 13 bases between the two germline ends. Germline lookup yields CDR1 SGHAT and CDR2 FQDESV (reference sequence). The CDR3 nucleotides are TGTGCCAGCAGCTCTGTTCGGGTTGGCATTCAGTACTTC. Residues: CASSSVRVGIQYF.

J is TRBJ1-5 and V is TRBV5-8; the match to TRBD1 covers 7 bases. Trimming at V came to 5 bases and at J to 0 bases, leaving 2 bases not matched to a gene. The CDR3 sequence is 14 residues long. The germline CDR1 and CDR2 sequences are SGHTS and YDEGEE. This chain's CDR3 is CASRGQSSNQPQHF. Here the CDR3 DNA reads TGTGCCAGCAGGGGACAGTCTAGCAATCAGCCCCAGCATTTT.

This clonotype was recorded a few times. The chain has TRBV20-1 and TRBJ2-1; D gene uncertain. The CDR3 length is 14 residues. CDR1 is DFQATT, CDR2 SNEGSKA, per germline (reference sequence). The V end was cut by 3 bases, the J end by 0 bases, with 9 bases between. The CDR3 protein is CSARVHSSYNEQFF. Here the CDR3 DNA reads TGCAGTGCTAGGGTCCATAGCTCCTACAATGAGCAGTTCTTC.

There are a few counts of this clonotype. The V and J genes are TRBV7-2 and TRBJ1-6; D is unclear. Looked up from germline, CDR1 is SGHTA and CDR2 is FQGNSA. CDR3 length: 19 residues. V lost 4 bases to trimming and J lost 7 bases, with 26 bases between them. CDR3: CASSSRRLNSMEWNSPLHF. The CDR3 region has the DNA TGTGCCAGCAGCTCCAGGCGCCTGAATTCCATGGAATGGAATTCACCCCTCCACTTT.

This clonotype was recorded a few times. V and J are TRBV7-8 and TRBJ1-2; 10 bases fit TRBD1. The CDR3 runs 15 residues. V trimming: 5 bases; J trimming: 4 bases; junction bases outside the gene matches: 7. Per germline, CDR1 SGHVS and CDR2 FQNEAQ. CDR3 DNA sequence: TGTGCCAGCAGCGGGGGACAGGGGATGCCCTATGGCTACACCTTC. This gives the protein CASSGGQGMPYGYTF.

This clonotype was counted at least ten times. This chain uses TRBV27 with TRBJ2-1; the D is unclear. This CDR3 is 16 amino acids long. The germline V gene has CDR1 MNHEY and CDR2 SMNVEV (reference sequence). V was shortened by 5 bases and J by 0 bases, with 14 bases between the two germline ends. CDR3 DNA sequence: TGTGCCAGCAGTCCCGTGACATCACTCTCCTACAATGAGCAGTTCTTC. As protein: CASSPVTSLSYNEQFF.

The genes are TRBV20-1 and TRBJ2-1; TRBD2 matches at 9 bases. The germline CDR1 and CDR2 sequences are DFQATT and SNEGSKA (reference sequence). CDR3 length: 15 amino acids. Trimming cost V 7 bases and J 8 bases; bases outside gene matches: 15. CDR3 residues: CSGRLRREGPDEQFF. CDR3 bases: TGCAGTGGGAGGCTGCGGCGGGAGGGCCCAGATGAGCAGTTCTTC.